This T cell receptor (beta chain) was identified in a study of T cell changes during pregnancy in multiple sclerosis. Sequencing used immunoSEQ multiplex PCR; TCRdb keeps in-frame clones, though not all of them. The profile shows about 54,000 clones, 91% of them singletons. Germline lookup yields CDR1 SGHVS and CDR2 FNYEAQ. V was shortened by 1 base and J by 0 bases, with 13 bases between the two germline ends. This CDR3 is 17 amino acids long. V and J are TRBV7-6 and TRBJ2-1, with a weak D call TRBD2 (6 bases). The sequence was obtained from a female donor in good health, enrolled as a control in a pregnancy study. Sequences were derived from peripheral blood, sampled after pregnancy. In DNA form, the CDR3 reads TGTGCCAGCAGCTTAGGGAGGGACGGAAGCTCCTACAATGAGCAGTTCTTC. Translation gives CASSLGRDGSSYNEQFF.